These T cell receptor beta chains were read from a single sample in a study of monozygotic twins with inflammatory bowel disease. Reanalyzing the 5' RACE reads, TCRdb keeps one entry per CDR3 protein, without DNA. This table holds roughly 160,000 distinct CDR3 sequences. Specimen: blood. The receptors shown here come from a human donor with ulcerative colitis or Crohn's disease, or a healthy co-twin of an affected twin (not recorded which). CDR3s include the opening cysteine and the closing phenylalanine or tryptophan. Each record gives: CDR3 protein, J gene, V gene.

CDR3 protein: CASSERTGAAGGYTF
J gene: TRBJ1-2
V gene: TRBV7-2

CDR3 protein: CASSQVSDHYEQYF
J gene: TRBJ2-7
V gene: TRBV14

CDR3 protein: CASSPPSRLGDEQYF
J gene: TRBJ2-7
V gene: TRBV18

CDR3 protein: CASSLDGTQYF
J gene: TRBJ2-5
V gene: TRBV5-6

CDR3 protein: CSARNRDGNYGYTF
J gene: TRBJ1-2
V gene: TRBV20-1

CDR3 protein: CSAPMGHFTDTQYF
J gene: TRBJ2-3
V gene: TRBV20-1

CDR3 protein: CASSLPDSTEAFF
J gene: TRBJ1-1
V gene: TRBV27

CDR3 protein: CSGVAYRGNEQFF
J gene: TRBJ2-1
V gene: TRBV20-1

CDR3 protein: CASSLEGTQARRGYTF
J gene: TRBJ1-2
V gene: TRBV7-9

CDR3 protein: CASSLGTTILGLF
J gene: TRBJ1-2
V gene: TRBV7-2

CDR3 protein: CASSGQRNQPQHF
J gene: TRBJ1-5
V gene: TRBV2

CDR3 protein: CASSGRSGVMTDTQYF
J gene: TRBJ2-3
V gene: TRBV19

CDR3 protein: CASSQAGGGGNSPLHF
J gene: TRBJ1-6
V gene: TRBV3-1

CDR3 protein: CASSEGRGGETQYF
J gene: TRBJ2-5
V gene: TRBV6-1